The 28 T cell receptor beta chains below all came from one sample that was sequenced in a study of blood T cell repertoires in COVID-19 (dated by TCRdb to about 2020). The library was prepared using the immunoSEQ multiplex PCR assay. Here the immuneACCESS table is served through TCRdb, limited to in-frame sequences with V and J called. Missing clones are a known gap in these copies; in checked studies unresolved V genes cover under half, and the rest lacks a known reason. The sample data list roughly 50,000 clones, and about 82% of these were observed just once. The ten largest clones represent approximately 2.1% of the sample. Sample: peripheral blood. These receptors were taken from a woman in her fifties or sixties with acute or convalescent COVID-19.

The chain is built from TRBV28 and TRBJ1-5; 7 bases agree with TRBD1. Looked up from germline, CDR1 is MDHEN and CDR2 is SYDVKM. The CDR3 loop spans 14 amino acids. Unmatched junction bases numbered 3, after V lost 5 bases and J lost 2 bases. In DNA form, the CDR3 reads TGTGCCAGCAGTCGGACAGGCGGCAATCAGCCCCAGCATTTT. Translation gives CASSRTGGNQPQHF.

V and J are TRBV7-2 and TRBJ2-7; 11 bases are shared with TRBD2. The germline gives CDR1 SGHTA, CDR2 FQGNSA. V trimming: 2 bases; J trimming: 2 bases; junction bases outside the gene matches: 2. The CDR3 has 15 residues. The CDR3 loop is CASSLFSGGAYEQYF. The CDR3 coding sequence is TGTGCCAGCAGCTTATTTAGCGGGGGGGCCTACGAGCAGTACTTC.

The chain recombines TRBV7-8 with TRBJ1-5; TRBD1 might be the D (6 bases). Germline assignment: CDR1 SGHVS and CDR2 FQNEAQ. Trimming removed 2 bases from V and 2 bases from J, with 7 bases in between. The CDR3 runs 14 residues. DNA for the CDR3: TGTGCCAGCAGCTTAAACAGGGGCAATCAGCCCCAGCATTTT. It translates to CASSLNRGNQPQHF. Together with reference TRBV7-8 and TRBJ1-5, the CDR3 gives the full variable domain: GAGVSQSPRYKVAKRGQDVALRCDPISGHVSLFWYQQALGQGPEFLTYFQNEAQLDKSGLPSDRFFAERPEGSVSTLKIQRTQQEDSAVYLCASSLNRGNQPQHFGDGTRLSIL.

The rearrangement links TRBV7-6 to TRBJ2-5; the match to TRBD2 covers 10 bases. Per the germline V gene, CDR1 is SGHVS and CDR2 is FNYEAQ. Losses at the gene ends were 5 bases for V and 7 bases for J; bases not matched to a gene: 16. CDR3 length: 17 residues. The chain's CDR3 is CASSGGPSGGPLGTQYF. CDR3 DNA sequence: TGTGCCAGCAGCGGCGGACCTAGCGGGGGACCCCTTGGGACCCAGTACTTC. Filled out from reference TRBV7-6 and TRBJ2-5, the complete variable domain reads GAGVSQSPRYKVTKRGQDVALRCDPISGHVSLYWYRQALGQGPEFLTYFNYEAQQDKSGLPNDRFSAERPEGSISTLTIQRTEQRDSAMYRCASSGGPSGGPLGTQYFGPGTRLLVL.

The CDR3 reads CASTTIGGAGNTIYF. Here the CDR3 DNA reads TGTGCCAGCACGACGATTGGAGGGGCTGGAAACACCATATATTTT. The chain employs TRBV6-6 and TRBJ1-3, with TRBD1 as a possible D gene (5 bases). The V gene's germline CDR1 is MNHNY and CDR2 SVGAGI (reference sequence). V lost 7 bases, J lost 2 bases, and 15 bases lay in between. The CDR3 has 15 residues.

The V call is TRBV2, the J call TRBJ1-2; D perhaps matches TRBD1 (6 bases). V was trimmed by 7 bases and J by 7 bases, leaving 16 bases between them. The CDR3 has 13 residues. CDR1 and CDR2 (germline): SNHLY, FYNNEI. In DNA, the CDR3 is TGTGCCAGCAAGGTCAATGGGGGCATTGGCTACACCTTC. Translating it yields CASKVNGGIGYTF. Using reference TRBV2 and TRBJ1-2 for the parts outside the CDR3, the full variable domain is EPEVTQTPSHQVTQMGQEVILRCVPISNHLYFYWYRQILGQKVEFLVSFYNNEISEKSEIFDDQFSVERPDGSNFTLKIRSTKLEDSAMYFCASKVNGGIGYTFGSGTRLTVV.

This rearrangement joins TRBV5-1 to TRBJ1-4, with a possible D match to TRBD1 (5 bases). This CDR3 spans 14 amino acids. Germline assignment: CDR1 SGHRS and CDR2 YFSETQ. Trimming cost V 4 bases and J 4 bases, with 11 bases left between them. The chain's CDR3 is CASSRPDSNEKLFF. The CDR3 region has the DNA TGCGCCAGCAGCCGCCCCGACAGTAATGAAAAACTGTTTTTT.

For the CDR3, the DNA is TGTGCCAGTAGTATAATTGGGCTTTTACCGAACACTGAAGCTTTCTTT. Residues: CASSIIGLLPNTEAFF. The rearrangement joins TRBV19 to TRBJ1-1; the D is unclear. The CDR3 has 16 amino acids. Germline V gene data show CDR1 as LNHDA and CDR2 as SQIVND (reference sequence). Trimming stripped 2 bases from V and 1 base from J, with 14 bases between.

The chain couples TRBV6-5 to TRBJ2-3, with D possibly being TRBD2 (5 bases). The CDR3 has 12 residues. The germline CDR1 and CDR2 sequences are MNHEY and SVGAGI. Trimming cost V 0 bases and J 8 bases, with 6 bases left between them. The CDR3 DNA follows: TGTGCCAGCAGTTACTCGAGCGGTACGCAGTATTTT. It encodes CASSYSSGTQYF.

The CDR3 coding sequence is TGTGCCAGCAGCTTAGGACGGGAGAATTATGGCTACACCTTC. Its translation is CASSLGRENYGYTF. The V gene is TRBV7-9, the J gene TRBJ1-2; D gene unclear. The V gene lost 1 base and the J gene lost 5 bases, with 11 bases spanning the gap. Per the germline V gene, CDR1 is SEHNR and CDR2 is FQNEAQ (reference sequence). This CDR3 spans 14 amino acids.

This sequence joins TRBV6-6 and TRBJ2-5; possibly TRBD1 for D (6 bases). Looked up from germline, CDR1 is MNHNY and CDR2 is SVGAGI (reference sequence). The CDR3 runs to 13 residues. The V end was cut by 7 bases, the J end by 5 bases, with 14 bases between. Here the CDR3 reads CASITGLGETQYF. As DNA, the CDR3 is TGTGCCAGCATAACAGGGTTGGGGGAGACCCAGTACTTC.

This chain joins TRBV27 and TRBJ2-6; 12 bases agree with TRBD1. From germline, CDR1 is MNHEY and CDR2 SMNVEV (reference sequence). Trimming cost V 3 bases and J 2 bases; bases outside gene matches: 5. This CDR3 has 18 residues. CDR3 DNA: TGTGCCAGCAGTTTGATGGGACAGGGGGCAGCTGGGGCCAACGTCCTGACTTTC. Translation gives CASSLMGQGAAGANVLTF.

The chain links TRBV5-1 to TRBJ1-4; D possibly corresponds to TRBD1 (5 bases). In germline, CDR1 is SGHRS, CDR2 YFSETQ. The CDR3 consists of 14 residues. The V end lost 0 bases, the J end lost 4 bases, and 7 bases lay between the germline ends. The CDR3 coding sequence is TGCGCCAGCAGCTTGGGCCAGGGTAATGAAAAACTGTTTTTT. It translates to CASSLGQGNEKLFF.

J is TRBJ2-5 and V is TRBV13; the D gene is possibly TRBD2 (6 bases). Germline V lookup: CDR1 PRHDT, CDR2 FYEKMQ (reference sequence). This CDR3 is 15 amino acids long. V lost 5 bases and J 1 base, leaving 14 bases between the germline ends. The CDR3 region has the DNA TGTGCCAGCAGCCCACGACAGCGGGCCCAAGAGACCCAGTACTTC. Protein sequence: CASSPRQRAQETQYF.

This clone was recorded a few times. The chain combines TRBV25-1 with TRBJ1-1; a possible D gene is TRBD1 (6 bases). With 1 base removed from V and 6 bases from J, the gap between germline ends came to 15 bases. The CDR3 sequence is 15 residues long. Germline loops: CDR1 MGHDK, CDR2 SYGVNS. Written as DNA, the CDR3 is TGTGCCAGCAGTGAATTTCAGGGGAGGGGGGCTGAAGCTTTCTTT. Protein: CASSEFQGRGAEAFF.

The CDR3 loop reads CASSLRGWTGGRGYTF. CDR3 nucleotides: TGTGCCAGCAGCTTAAGAGGCTGGACAGGGGGTCGTGGCTACACCTTC. The chain is built from TRBV7-8 and TRBJ1-2; 10 positions agree with TRBD1. CDR3 length equals 16 residues. The germline V gene has CDR1 SGHVS and CDR2 FQNEAQ. After removal of 2 bases from V and 7 bases from J, the junction contained 10 bases not matched to a gene.

The V call is TRBV29-1, the J call TRBJ2-1; tentatively, D is TRBD1 (6 bases). Germline CDR1 SQVTM, CDR2 ANQGSEA. Trimming removed 7 bases from V and 6 bases from J, with 19 bases in between. The CDR3 sequence is 14 residues long. The CDR3 loop is CSAGEGRGGNEQFF. DNA of the CDR3: TGCAGCGCTGGAGAAGGACGAGGGGGCAATGAGCAGTTCTTC.

The rearrangement links TRBV21-1 to TRBJ2-1; the table's D call of TRBD2 was not tested on the DNA. TRBV21-1 is shown as a pseudogene. This CDR3 comprises 16 residues. CDR3 sequence (DNA): TGTGCCAGCAGCAAAGTTTGGACTAGCCCCTACAATGAGCAGTTCTTC. Its protein is CASSKVWTSPYNEQFF.

The chain combines TRBV3-1 (or the pseudogene TRBV3-2) with TRBJ1-2; unclear D gene. The CDR3 totals 13 residues. The V gene lost 1 base and the J gene lost 7 bases, with 10 bases spanning the gap. Germline V gene sequence: CDR1 LGHDT, CDR2 YNNKEL (reference sequence). CDR3 bases: TGTGCCAGCAGCCAAGTCGCGCGGCGTGGCTACACCTTC. Amino acids: CASSQVARRGYTF.

This clone was counted between two and nine times. The chain links TRBV6-5 to TRBJ1-1; D is possibly TRBD1 (6 bases). This CDR3 has 13 residues. Looked up from germline, CDR1 is MNHEY and CDR2 is SVGAGI. The ends were cut back, 7 bases at V and 7 bases at J, with 16 bases in the middle. CDR3 sequence reads: CASTLQRTVEAFF. Here the CDR3 DNA reads TGTGCCAGCACCCTCCAGAGGACAGTTGAAGCTTTCTTT.

The V gene is TRBV3-1 (or the pseudogene TRBV3-2), the J gene TRBJ2-3, with TRBD2 as a possible D gene (6 bases). Germline values: CDR1 LGHDT, CDR2 YNNKEL (reference sequence). The germline V and J ends were trimmed by 0 bases and 4 bases, with 11 bases remaining between them. The CDR3 consists of 15 residues. CDR3 sequence reads: CASSQDGGRADTQYF. The CDR3 coding sequence is TGTGCCAGCAGCCAAGATGGAGGGCGGGCAGATACGCAGTATTTT.

The rearrangement links TRBV2 to TRBJ1-1; no definite D call. The length of the CDR3 is 13 residues. Germline V gives CDR1 SNHLY, CDR2 FYNNEI. V was pared by 2 bases and J by 1 base, with 5 bases between. CDR3 loop: CASSESENTEAFF. The CDR3 DNA follows: TGTGCCAGCAGTGAATCAGAGAACACTGAAGCTTTCTTT. The full variable domain, with the rest looked up from reference TRBV2 and TRBJ1-1, is EPEVTQTPSHQVTQMGQEVILRCVPISNHLYFYWYRQILGQKVEFLVSFYNNEISEKSEIFDDQFSVERPDGSNFTLKIRSTKLEDSAMYFCASSESENTEAFFGQGTRLTVV.

The chain couples TRBV25-1 to TRBJ1-2; D possibly corresponds to TRBD1 (6 bases). Per germline, CDR1 MGHDK and CDR2 SYGVNS. This CDR3 region has 14 residues. V lost 1 base, J lost 2 bases, and 8 bases lay in between. CDR3 sequence (DNA): TGTGCCAGCAGTGAATGGGGGCAGAACTATGGCTACACCTTC. It codes for CASSEWGQNYGYTF.

V and J are TRBV7-3 and TRBJ1-1, with 9 bases identical to TRBD1. Germline values: CDR1 SGHTA, CDR2 FQGTGA. V dropped 4 bases and J dropped 7; count of bases not matched to a gene: 7. The CDR3 has 14 amino acids. DNA for the CDR3: TGTGCCAGCAGCTCCGACAGGGGGATTAGTGAAGCTTTCTTT. This gives the protein CASSSDRGISEAFF.

The gene calls are TRBV13 and TRBJ1-3; D is unresolved. CDR1 and CDR2 from the germline V gene are PRHDT and FYEKMQ (reference sequence). CDR3 length equals 16 residues. V lost 0 bases and J lost 2, with 11 bases in between. This chain's CDR3 is CASSLGTGMAGNTIYF. The DNA of the CDR3 is TGTGCCAGCAGCTTAGGCACCGGGATGGCTGGAAACACCATATATTTT.

The chain recombines TRBV11-3 with TRBJ2-3; D is perhaps TRBD2 (6 bases). The CDR3 is 11 residues long. Germline V gives CDR1 SGHNT, CDR2 YENEEA. V lost 3 bases and J lost 10, with 8 bases in between. The CDR3 nucleotides read TGTGCCAGCAGCTTCGGGGGTTCGCAGTATTTT. Encoded protein: CASSFGGSQYF.

The rearrangement uses TRBV25-1 and TRBJ2-5, with D perhaps TRBD1 (5 bases). Germline V gives CDR1 MGHDK, CDR2 SYGVNS. Trimming left V 2 bases short and J 4 bases short, with 17 bases between. The CDR3 is made up of 16 amino acids. CDR3 sequence (DNA): TGTGCCAGCAGTGAAGGGTTGGGCAGGGAAGTAGAGACCCAGTACTTC. It encodes CASSEGLGREVETQYF.

The gene calls are TRBV6-6 and TRBJ1-3, with 7 bases lining up with TRBD1. V lost 5 bases, J lost 5 bases, and 24 bases stayed unmatched. Germline CDR1 MNHNY, CDR2 SVGAGI (reference sequence). The CDR3 spans 20 residues. DNA of the CDR3: TGTGCCAGCAGTCGTGTTCTGCGGACAGGCTCTTCACGAACCCGAAACACCATATATTTT. Translation gives CASSRVLRTGSSRTRNTIYF.